Listed below are T cell receptor beta chains from one sample, sequenced in a study of blood T cell repertoires in COVID-19. TCRdb's copy holds only in-frame clones and misses some; the assay was immunoSEQ multiplex PCR. Among approximately 350,000 clones listed, around 88% were seen once. The sample was peripheral blood. These receptors all come from a man aged 25-40 years with active or convalescent COVID-19. The CDR3 runs from the conserved cysteine through the conserved F or W. A D gene is named only where the DNA matches it firmly. The size field is filled for only some rows; it gives once, few, many or a size class.

TRBJ1-1,TRBV4-3,NA,NA,TGCGCCAGCAGCCAAGGGAGGGGAAGGACTGAAGCTTTCTTT,CASSQGRGRTEAFF
TRBJ2-7,TRBV18,NA,NA,TGTGCCAGCTCACCACCAGGGAGGAACGAGCAGTACTTC,CASSPPGRNEQYF
TRBJ2-1,TRBV18,NA,NA,TGTGCCAGCTCACCTAGCGACCGCTCCTACAATGAGCAGTTCTTC,CASSPSDRSYNEQFF
TRBJ2-1,TRBV6-1,NA,TRBD2,TGTGCCAGCAGTGAAAGCGGGAGTTACAATGAGCAGTTCTTC,CASSESGSYNEQFF
TRBJ2-1,TRBV6-2/TRBV6-3,NA,TRBD2,TGTGCCAGCAGTTACTCGCGGGGGGGCCGGAATGAGCAGTTCTTC,CASSYSRGGRNEQFF
TRBJ1-6,TRBV6-6,NA,TRBD1,TGTGCCAGCCGTGGACAGGGGCCGCCCTCACCCCTCCACTTT,CASRGQGPPSPLHF
TRBJ2-3,TRBV4-2,NA,NA,TGTGCCAGCAGCCAAGATAGAAGCGAACACACAGATACGCAGTATTTT,CASSQDRSEHTDTQYF
TRBJ2-3,TRBV24-1,NA,NA,TGTGCCACCAGTGATTTCCCGGCAGGGGGGAGGTTCACAGATACGCAGTATTTT,CATSDFPAGGRFTDTQYF
TRBJ1-3,TRBV7-9,few,TRBD1,TGTGCCAGCAGCTTCGAGGGGACAGGTGGAAACACCATATATTTT,CASSFEGTGGNTIYF
TRBJ1-2,TRBV29-1,NA,TRBD1,TGCAGCGTGGGGGACAGCCGGAACTATGGCTACACCTTC,CSVGDSRNYGYTF
TRBJ1-1,TRBV4-2,NA,NA,TGTGCCAGCAGCCAAGATGAAGTAGCTGAAGCTTTCTTT,CASSQDEVAEAFF
TRBJ1-4,TRBV7-8,few,TRBD1,TGTGCCAGCAGCCCCCAGGGGGTAACTAATGAAAAACTGTTTTTT,CASSPQGVTNEKLFF
TRBJ2-1,TRBV4-3,NA,NA,TGCGCCAGCAGCCCCCGGGCGGCGGGTCCCAATGAGCAGTTCTTC,CASSPRAAGPNEQFF
TRBJ2-2,TRBV7-2,NA,NA,TGTGCCACCCGTTCGCCGCTATTCTCCTCGACTATCGGGGAGCTGTTTTTT,CATRSPLFSSTIGELFF
TRBJ2-3,TRBV5-4,NA,TRBD1,TGTGCCAGCAGCTCCGGACAGGGAGTCCGCACAGATACGCAGTATTTT,CASSSGQGVRTDTQYF
TRBJ2-5,TRBV7-2,NA,NA,TGTGCCAGCAGCCAAAACCCGGGGTCCGAGACCCAGTACTTC,CASSQNPGSETQYF
TRBJ2-1,TRBV7-2,NA,TRBD2,TGTGCCAGCAGCCCCCCGGGACTAGCGGGAGTCAGTGAGCAGTTCTTC,CASSPPGLAGVSEQFF
TRBJ1-5,TRBV4-1,NA,TRBD1,TGCGCCAGCAGCCAACTAAGTGCGGGACAGGCCAATCAGCCCCAGCATTTT,CASSQLSAGQANQPQHF
TRBJ1-2,TRBV7-2,NA,TRBD1,TGTGCCAGCAGCTTCGGGACAGGGATCTATGGCTACACCTTC,CASSFGTGIYGYTF
TRBJ2-3,TRBV4-2,few,NA,TGTGCCAGCAGCCAAGTCGGAGCCAGCACAGATACGCAGTATTTT,CASSQVGASTDTQYF
TRBJ2-7,TRBV4-1,once,TRBD2,TGCGCCAGCAGCCACCTAGCGGGAGAGGTAACCTACGAGCAGTACTTC,CASSHLAGEVTYEQYF
TRBJ2-4,TRBV7-9,NA,NA,TGTGCCAGCAGCCCTCGACAGGTCCTAGCCAAAAACATTCAGTACTTC,CASSPRQVLAKNIQYF
TRBJ1-6,TRBV7-9,NA,NA,TGTGCCAGCAGCATATCGGGAACCCGTGGGGATTCACCCCTCCACTTT,CASSISGTRGDSPLHF
TRBJ1-6,TRBV4-2,NA,NA,TGTGCCAGCAGCCAAGATCGGGGGGCGACGTATTCACCCCTCCACTTT,CASSQDRGATYSPLHF
TRBJ2-7,TRBV7-9,few,NA,TGTGCCAGCAGCTTATCCTCAGGGTTAGCCTTCGAGCAGTACTTC,CASSLSSGLAFEQYF
TRBJ2-7,TRBV10-1,NA,TRBD2,TGCGCCATCTACCACGGGGGGGGGACCCTTGCCCCGACACGGGGCCTTACCTACGAGCAGTACTTC,CAIYHGGGTLAPTRGLTYEQYF
TRBJ1-5,TRBV6-6,NA,NA,TGTGCCAGCAGCTCAACAGTTAATCAGCCCCAGCATTTT,CASSSTVNQPQHF
TRBJ1-6,TRBV7-5,NA,NA,TGTGTCAAAAAAACTTATAATTCACCCCTCCACTTT,CVKKTYNSPLHF
TRBJ2-1,TRBV14,NA,TRBD2,TGTGCCAGCAGCCACGGACTAGCGGGGGCCGGGCAGTTCTTC,CASSHGLAGAGQFF
TRBJ1-6,TRBV12-3/TRBV12-4,NA,NA,TGTGCCAGCAGTCTTACGGGGAATTCACCCCTCCACTTT,CASSLTGNSPLHF
TRBJ2-7,TRBV28,NA,NA,TGTGCCAGCATCCAATTCCGGGATCCTCTTTCTTACGAGCAGTACTTC,CASIQFRDPLSYEQYF
TRBJ1-5,TRBV20-1,NA,TRBD1,TGCAGTGCTACTGATCATGGACAGGGCAATCAGCCCCAGCATTTT,CSATDHGQGNQPQHF
TRBJ1-3,TRBV4-1,NA,NA,TGCGCCAGCAGCCTCGGACGGAGTATCGGGAGACGGGGAAACACCATATATTTT,CASSLGRSIGRRGNTIYF
TRBJ1-5,TRBV19,NA,TRBD1,TGTGCCAGTAGTATAGGAGACAGGGAAGGGGGCAATCAGCCCCAGCATTTT,CASSIGDREGGNQPQHF
TRBJ2-1,TRBV6-5,NA,TRBD2,TGTGCCAGCAGTTACTCACCTAGCGGGAGAGGCAATGAGCAGTTCTTC,CASSYSPSGRGNEQFF
TRBJ2-7,TRBV7-4,NA,NA,TGTGCCAGCAGTCCCGCTCGATTACTCTCCTACGAGCAGTACTTC,CASSPARLLSYEQYF
TRBJ2-6,TRBV29-1,once,TRBD1,TGCAGCGTTGGTGAGGGACAGGGGGCTACAGGGGCCAACGTCCTGACTTTC,CSVGEGQGATGANVLTF
TRBJ2-7,TRBV7-2,NA,TRBD2,TGTGCCAGCAGCCCCGGACTAGCGGGGAAAGAGCAGTACTTC,CASSPGLAGKEQYF
TRBJ2-7,TRBV6-5,NA,TRBD1,TGTGCCAGCAGTCCAGACAGGGTCTACGAGCAGTACTTC,CASSPDRVYEQYF
TRBJ2-1,TRBV7-8,NA,NA,TGTGCCAGCAGCTTAGCGGCCGGTTTTTCGAGCGGCTCCTACAATGAGCAGTTCTTC,CASSLAAGFSSGSYNEQFF
TRBJ2-7,TRBV7-9,NA,TRBD1,TGTGCCGGTAGGGACAGGGGCCACGAGCAGTACTTC,CAGRDRGHEQYF